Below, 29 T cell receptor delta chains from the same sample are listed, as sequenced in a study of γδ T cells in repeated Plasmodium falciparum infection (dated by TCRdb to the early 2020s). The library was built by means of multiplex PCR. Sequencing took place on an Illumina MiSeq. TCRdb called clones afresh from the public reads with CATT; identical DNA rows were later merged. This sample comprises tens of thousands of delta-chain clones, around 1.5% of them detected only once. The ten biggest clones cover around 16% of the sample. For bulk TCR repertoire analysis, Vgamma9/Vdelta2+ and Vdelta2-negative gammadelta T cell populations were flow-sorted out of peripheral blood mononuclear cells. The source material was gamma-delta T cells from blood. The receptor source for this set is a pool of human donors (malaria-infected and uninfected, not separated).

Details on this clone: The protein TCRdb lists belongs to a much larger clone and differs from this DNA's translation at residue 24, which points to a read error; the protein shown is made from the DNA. For the CDR3, the DNA is TGTGCTCTTGGGGAACGAGGGCTCCTACGCGATACTGGGGGGTACGGGCATACAAACACCGATAAACTCACCTTT. Amino acids: CALGERGLLRDTGGYGHTNTDKLTF. The V gene is TRDV1, the J gene TRDJ1; 8 bases agree with TRDD3. The CDR3 contains 25 residues. Per the germline V gene, CDR1 is TSWWSYY and CDR2 is QGS.

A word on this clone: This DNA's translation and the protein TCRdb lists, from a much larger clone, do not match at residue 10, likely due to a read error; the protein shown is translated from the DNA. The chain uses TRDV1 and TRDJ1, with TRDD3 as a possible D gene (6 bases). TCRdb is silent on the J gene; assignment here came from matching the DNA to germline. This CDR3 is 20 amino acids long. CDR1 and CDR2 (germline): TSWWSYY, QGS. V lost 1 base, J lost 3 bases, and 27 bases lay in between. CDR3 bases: TGTGCTCTTGGGGAACAAAGGGGCTCCCTACGATGGGATAAAGCCGATAAACTCATCTTT. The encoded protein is CALGEQRGSLRWDKADKLIF.

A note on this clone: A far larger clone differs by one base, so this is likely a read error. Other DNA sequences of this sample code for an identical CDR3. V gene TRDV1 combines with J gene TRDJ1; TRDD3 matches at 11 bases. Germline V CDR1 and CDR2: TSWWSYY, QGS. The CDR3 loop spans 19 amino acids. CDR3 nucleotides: TGTGCTCTTGGGGAACCCACGGCAGACTGGGGGATAGGGACCGACAAACTCATCTTT. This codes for CALGEPTADWGIGTDKLIF.

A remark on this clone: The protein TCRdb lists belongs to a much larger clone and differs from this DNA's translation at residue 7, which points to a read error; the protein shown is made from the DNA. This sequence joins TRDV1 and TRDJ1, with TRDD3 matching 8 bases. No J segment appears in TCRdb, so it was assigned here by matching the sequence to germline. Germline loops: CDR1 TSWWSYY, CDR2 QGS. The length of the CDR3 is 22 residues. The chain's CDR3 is CALGESYALRIRGIEDTGKLIF. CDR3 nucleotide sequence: TGTGCTCTTGGGGAATCTTACGCCCTACGCATTCGGGGGATAGAGGACACCGGTAAACTCATCTTT.

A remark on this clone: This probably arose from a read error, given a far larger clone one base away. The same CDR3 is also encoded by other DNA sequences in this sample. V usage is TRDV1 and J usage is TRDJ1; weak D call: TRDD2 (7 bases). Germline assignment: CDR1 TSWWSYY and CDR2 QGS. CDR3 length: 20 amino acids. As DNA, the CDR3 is TGCGCTCTTGGGGGGGCCCCCTTCCTTCTCAACAGGGGTGTCACCCATAAACTCATCTTT. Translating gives CALGGAPFLLNRGVTHKLIF.

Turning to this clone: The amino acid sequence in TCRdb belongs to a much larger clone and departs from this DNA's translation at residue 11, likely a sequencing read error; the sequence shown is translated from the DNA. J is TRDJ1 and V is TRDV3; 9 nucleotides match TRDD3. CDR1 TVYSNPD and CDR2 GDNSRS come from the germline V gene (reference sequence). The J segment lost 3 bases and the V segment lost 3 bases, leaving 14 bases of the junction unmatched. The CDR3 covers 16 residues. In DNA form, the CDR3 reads TGTGCCTTCGGTTCCCACTGGGGGACGTACGCCGATAAACTCATCTTT. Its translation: CAFGSHWGTYADKLIF. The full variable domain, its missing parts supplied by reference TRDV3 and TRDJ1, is CDKVTQSSPDQTVASGSEVVLLCTYDTVYSNPDLFWYRIRPDYSFQFVFYGDNSRSEGADFTQGRFSVKHILTQKAFHLVISPVRTEDSATYYCAFGSHWGTYADKLIFGKGTRVTVEP.

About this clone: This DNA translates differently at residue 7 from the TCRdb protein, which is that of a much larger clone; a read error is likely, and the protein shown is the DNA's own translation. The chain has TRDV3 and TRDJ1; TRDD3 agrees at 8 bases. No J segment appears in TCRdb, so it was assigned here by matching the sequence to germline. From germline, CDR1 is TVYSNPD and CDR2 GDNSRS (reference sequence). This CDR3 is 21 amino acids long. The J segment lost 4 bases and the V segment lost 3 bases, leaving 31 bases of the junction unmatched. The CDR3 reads CAFRKQPLLFAGGEGFDKLIF. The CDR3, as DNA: TGTGCCTTCAGAAAACAACCTCTCTTGTTCGCTGGGGGAGAGGGATTCGATAAACTCATCTTT.

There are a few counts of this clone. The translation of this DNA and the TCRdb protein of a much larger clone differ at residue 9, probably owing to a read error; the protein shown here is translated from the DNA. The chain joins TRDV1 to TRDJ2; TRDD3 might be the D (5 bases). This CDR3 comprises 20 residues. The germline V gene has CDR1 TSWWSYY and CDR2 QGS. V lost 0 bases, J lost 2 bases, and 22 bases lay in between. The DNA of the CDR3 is TGTGCTCTTGGGGAACTTCCGAGTATAAGGGGAGTGAGCTTGACAGCACAACTCTTCTTT. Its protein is CALGELPSIRGVSLTAQLFF.

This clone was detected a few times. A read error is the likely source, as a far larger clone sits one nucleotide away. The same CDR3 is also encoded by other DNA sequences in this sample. In nucleotides, the CDR3 is TGTGCTCTTGGGGACCCAAGCTGGGGGCAACCCCGGGGTTACACCGATAAACTCATCTTT. Its translation: CALGDPSWGQPRGYTDKLIF. This sequence joins TRDV1 and TRDJ1; TRDD3 matches 7 bases. V was pared by 3 bases and J by 0 bases, with 19 bases of the junction left unmatched. There are 20 residues in the CDR3. Per the germline V gene, CDR1 is TSWWSYY and CDR2 is QGS.

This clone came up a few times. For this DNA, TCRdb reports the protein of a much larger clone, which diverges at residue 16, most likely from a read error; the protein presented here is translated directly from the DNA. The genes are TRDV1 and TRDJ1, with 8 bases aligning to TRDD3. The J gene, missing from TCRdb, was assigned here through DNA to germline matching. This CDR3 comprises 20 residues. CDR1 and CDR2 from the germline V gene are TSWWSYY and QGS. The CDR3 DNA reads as TGTGCTCTTGGGGAACTAAATCCCAACTACTGGGGGTGGAGAACCGGTAAACTCATCTTT. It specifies CALGELNPNYWGWRTGKLIF.

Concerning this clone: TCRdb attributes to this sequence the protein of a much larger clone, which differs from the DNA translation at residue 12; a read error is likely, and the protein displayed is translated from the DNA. CDR3 protein: CALGELDLPTVLFWWGNRAGRLIF. Here the CDR3 DNA reads TGTGCTCTTGGGGAACTCGACCTTCCTACGGTACTCTTTTGGTGGGGGAATCGGGCCGGTAGACTCATCTTT. The V and J genes are TRDV1 and TRDJ1; 9 bases fit TRDD2. CDR1 and CDR2 from the germline V gene are TSWWSYY and QGS. The CDR3 loop spans 24 amino acids. V lost 0 bases and J lost 10; bases outside the gene matches: 36.

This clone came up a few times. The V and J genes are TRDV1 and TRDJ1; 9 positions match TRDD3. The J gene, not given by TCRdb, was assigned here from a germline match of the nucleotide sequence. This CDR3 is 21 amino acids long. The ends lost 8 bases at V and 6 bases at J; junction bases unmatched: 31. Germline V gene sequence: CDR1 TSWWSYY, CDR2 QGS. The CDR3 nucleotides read TGTGCTCTTCTTTCTATCCCGCCGTCCGTCTCTGGGCTCTGGGGGATCCATAAACTCATCTTT. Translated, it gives CALLSIPPSVSGLWGIHKLIF.

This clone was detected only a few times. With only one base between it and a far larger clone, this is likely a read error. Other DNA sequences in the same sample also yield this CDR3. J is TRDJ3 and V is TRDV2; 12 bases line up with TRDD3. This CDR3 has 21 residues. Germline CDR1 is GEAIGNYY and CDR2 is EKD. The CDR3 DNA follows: TGTGCCTGTGACACCTTACTGGGGGATACCCATTCCTCCTGGGACACCCGGCAGATGTTTTTC. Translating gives CACDTLLGDTHSSWDTRQMFF.

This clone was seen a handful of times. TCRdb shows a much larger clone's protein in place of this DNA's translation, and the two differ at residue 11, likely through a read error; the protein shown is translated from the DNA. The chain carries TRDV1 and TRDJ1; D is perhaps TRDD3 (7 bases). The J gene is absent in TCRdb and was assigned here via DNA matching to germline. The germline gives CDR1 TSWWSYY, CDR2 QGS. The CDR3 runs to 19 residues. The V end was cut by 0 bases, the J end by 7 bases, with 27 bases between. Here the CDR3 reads CALGELGSYWHWGGPKLIF. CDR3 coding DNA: TGTGCTCTTGGGGAACTAGGGTCCTACTGGCACTGGGGAGGACCTAAACTCATCTTT.

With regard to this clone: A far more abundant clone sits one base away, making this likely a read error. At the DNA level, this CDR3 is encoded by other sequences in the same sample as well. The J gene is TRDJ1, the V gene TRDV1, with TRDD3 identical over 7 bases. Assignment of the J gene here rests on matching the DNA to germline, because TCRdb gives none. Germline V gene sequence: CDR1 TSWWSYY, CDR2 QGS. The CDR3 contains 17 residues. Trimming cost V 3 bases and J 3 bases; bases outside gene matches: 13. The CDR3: CALGDPTRYGIPDKLIF. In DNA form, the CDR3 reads TGTGCTCTTGGGGACCCGACCCGCTACGGGATACCCGATAAACTCATCTTT.

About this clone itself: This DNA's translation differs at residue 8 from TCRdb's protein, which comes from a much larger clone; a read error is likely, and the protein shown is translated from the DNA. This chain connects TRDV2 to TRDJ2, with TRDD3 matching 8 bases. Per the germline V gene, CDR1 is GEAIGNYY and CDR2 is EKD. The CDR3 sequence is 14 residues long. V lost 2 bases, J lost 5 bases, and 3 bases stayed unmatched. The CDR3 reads CACDILGGTAQLFF. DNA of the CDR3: TGTGCCTGTGACATACTGGGGGGTACAGCACAACTCTTCTTT.

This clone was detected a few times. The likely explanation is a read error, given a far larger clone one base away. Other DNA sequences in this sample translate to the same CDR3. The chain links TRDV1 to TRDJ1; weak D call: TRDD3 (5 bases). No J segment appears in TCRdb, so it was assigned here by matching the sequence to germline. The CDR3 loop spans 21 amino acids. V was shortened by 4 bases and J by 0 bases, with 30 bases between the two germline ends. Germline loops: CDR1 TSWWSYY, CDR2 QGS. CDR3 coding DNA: TGTGCTCTTGGGGCCCCGGGGAACCTCCCGTATATGGGAGTGTACACCGATAAACTCATCTTT. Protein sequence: CALGAPGNLPYMGVYTDKLIF.

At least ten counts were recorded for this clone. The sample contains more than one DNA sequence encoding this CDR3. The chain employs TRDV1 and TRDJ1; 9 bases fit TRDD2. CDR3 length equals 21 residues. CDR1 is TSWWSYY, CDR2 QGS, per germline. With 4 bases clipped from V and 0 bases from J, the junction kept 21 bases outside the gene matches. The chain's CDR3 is CALGGPSYGLGIGGYTDKLIF. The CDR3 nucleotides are TGTGCTCTTGGGGGACCTTCCTACGGACTGGGGATTGGAGGGTACACCGATAAACTCATCTTT.

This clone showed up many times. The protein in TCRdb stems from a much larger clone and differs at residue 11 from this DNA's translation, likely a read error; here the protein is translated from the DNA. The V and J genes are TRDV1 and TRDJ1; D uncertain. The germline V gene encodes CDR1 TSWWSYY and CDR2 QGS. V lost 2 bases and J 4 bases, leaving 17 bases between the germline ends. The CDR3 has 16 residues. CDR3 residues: CALGETTRWLDDKLIF. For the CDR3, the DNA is TGTGCTCTTGGGGAAACGACGCGCTGGTTAGACGATAAACTCATCTTT.

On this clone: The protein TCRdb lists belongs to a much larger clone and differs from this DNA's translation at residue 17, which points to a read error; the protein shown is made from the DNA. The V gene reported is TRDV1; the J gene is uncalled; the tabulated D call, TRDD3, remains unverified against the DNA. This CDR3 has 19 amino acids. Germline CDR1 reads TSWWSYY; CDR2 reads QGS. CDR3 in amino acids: CALGELKVTTVRYTDKPIF. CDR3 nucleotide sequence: TGTGCTCTTGGGGAACTAAAGGTGACTACTGTTCGGTACACCGATAAACCCATCTTT.

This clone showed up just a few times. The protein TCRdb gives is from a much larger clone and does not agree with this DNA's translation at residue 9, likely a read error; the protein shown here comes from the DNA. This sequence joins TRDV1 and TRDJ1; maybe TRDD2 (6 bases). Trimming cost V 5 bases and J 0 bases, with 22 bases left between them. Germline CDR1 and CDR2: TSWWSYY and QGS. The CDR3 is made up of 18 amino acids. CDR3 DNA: TGTGCTCTTGGGAATTGGCCTTCCCGCCCCCTTAACACCGATAAACTCATCTTT. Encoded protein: CALGNWPSRPLNTDKLIF.

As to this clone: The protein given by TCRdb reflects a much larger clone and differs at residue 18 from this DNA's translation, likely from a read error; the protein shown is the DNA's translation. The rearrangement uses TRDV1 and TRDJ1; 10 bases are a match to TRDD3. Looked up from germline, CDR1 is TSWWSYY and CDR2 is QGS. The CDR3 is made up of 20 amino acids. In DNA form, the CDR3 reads TGTGCTCTTGGGGGAGCCCATGGGTTGGGGGATACAAGAGGTGCCGATAAACCCATCTTT. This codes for CALGGAHGLGDTRGADKPIF.

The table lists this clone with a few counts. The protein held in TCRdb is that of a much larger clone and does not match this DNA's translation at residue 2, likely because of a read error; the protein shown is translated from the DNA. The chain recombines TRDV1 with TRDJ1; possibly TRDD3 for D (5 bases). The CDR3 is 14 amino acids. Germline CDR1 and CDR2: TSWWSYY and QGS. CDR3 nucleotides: TGTTCTCTTGGGGAAGTGGCCCCCCCCGATAAACTCATCTTT. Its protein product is CSLGEVAPPDKLIF.

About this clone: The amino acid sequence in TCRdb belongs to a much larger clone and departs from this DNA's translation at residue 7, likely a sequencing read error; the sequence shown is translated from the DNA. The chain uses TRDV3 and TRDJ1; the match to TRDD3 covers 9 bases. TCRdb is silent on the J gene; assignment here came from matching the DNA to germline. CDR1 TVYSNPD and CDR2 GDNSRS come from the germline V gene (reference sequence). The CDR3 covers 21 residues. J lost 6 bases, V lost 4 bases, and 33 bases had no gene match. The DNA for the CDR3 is TGTGCCTCTTCTGGGGGTCTTAAAACCTACTGGGGGAGGATCCCGGAACATAAACTCATCTTT. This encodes CASSGGLKTYWGRIPEHKLIF.

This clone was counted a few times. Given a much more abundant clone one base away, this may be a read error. The CDR3 sequence is CAPGENSGYWGVKIYSYTDKLIF. CDR3 bases: TGTGCTCCTGGGGAAAATAGTGGTTACTGGGGGGTTAAGATATATTCTTACACCGATAAACTCATCTTT. This chain links TRDV1 with TRDJ1, with D possibly matching TRDD3 (8 bases). This CDR3 contains 23 residues. In germline, CDR1 is TSWWSYY, CDR2 QGS.

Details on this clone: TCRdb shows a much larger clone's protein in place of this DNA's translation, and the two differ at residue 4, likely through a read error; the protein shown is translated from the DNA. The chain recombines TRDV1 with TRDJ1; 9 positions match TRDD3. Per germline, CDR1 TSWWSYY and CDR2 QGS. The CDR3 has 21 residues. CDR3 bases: TGTGCTCTTGTGGTACAGCCTTCCCACACCTTATGGGGGATAAGGGTAGATAAACTCACCTTT. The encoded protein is CALVVQPSHTLWGIRVDKLTF.

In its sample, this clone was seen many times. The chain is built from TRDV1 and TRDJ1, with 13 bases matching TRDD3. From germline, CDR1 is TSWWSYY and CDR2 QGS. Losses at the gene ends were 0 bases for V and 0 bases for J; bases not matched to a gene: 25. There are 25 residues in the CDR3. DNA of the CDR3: TGTGCTCTTGGGGAACTTTTCCTACCTTCGTACTGGGGGATACGCGTGTTCGAGTACACCGATAAACTCATCTTT. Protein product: CALGELFLPSYWGIRVFEYTDKLIF.

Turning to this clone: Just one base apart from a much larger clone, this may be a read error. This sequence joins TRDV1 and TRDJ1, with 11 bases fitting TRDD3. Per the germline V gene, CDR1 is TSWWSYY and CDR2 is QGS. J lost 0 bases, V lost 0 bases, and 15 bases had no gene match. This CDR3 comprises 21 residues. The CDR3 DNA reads TGTGCTCTTGGGGAACTACGGCTGTACTGGGGGATATGCTTTAACACCGATAAACTCATCTTT. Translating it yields CALGELRLYWGICFNTDKLIF.

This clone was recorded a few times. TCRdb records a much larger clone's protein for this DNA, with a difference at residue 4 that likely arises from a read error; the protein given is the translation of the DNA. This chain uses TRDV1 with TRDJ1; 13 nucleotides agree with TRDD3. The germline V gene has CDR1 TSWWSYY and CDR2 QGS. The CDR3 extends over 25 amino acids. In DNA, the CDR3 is TGTGCTCTTAGGGAACTGGGCCCCTGGGGGTACCCGCTTACTACTGGGGGATACGAGACCGATAAACTCATCTTT. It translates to CALRELGPWGYPLTTGGYETDKLIF.